The rows below give T cell receptor beta chains drawn from one sample of a study of blood T cell repertoires in COVID-19. Sequencing used immunoSEQ multiplex PCR; TCRdb keeps in-frame clones, though not all of them. The repertoire holds about half a million clones, 75% to 90% seen once, with approximately 8% in the top ten. The specimen was PBMCs or T cells enriched from blood (not recorded which). Source of these receptors: a woman in her sixties who had recovered from COVID-19. Each CDR3 is given with its conserved first and last residue. A D gene is named only where the DNA matches it firmly. Clone size is shown for a subset of rows, as once, few, many or a class of expanded clone.

V	D	J	size	length	DNA	CDR3
TRBV2	TRBD1	TRBJ1-2	-	14	TGTGCCAGCAGTGGACAGGGGGCAAGCTATGGCTACACCTTC	CASSGQGASYGYTF
TRBV5-4	TRBD1	TRBJ2-3	once	15	TGTGCCAGCAGGCCTGGGACAGGTTTCACAGATACGCAGTATTTT	CASRPGTGFTDTQYF
TRBV5-6	TRBD1	TRBJ1-4	-	15	TGTGCCAGCAGGAGACAGGGAGAACTTAGAGAAAAACTGTTTTTT	CASRRQGELREKLFF
TRBV7-2	-	TRBJ2-4	few	14	TGTGCCAGCAGCTCGGGACTGAGGCAAAACATTCAGTACTTC	CASSSGLRQNIQYF
TRBV3-1/TRBV3-2	-	TRBJ2-5	-	14	TGTGCCAGCAGCCAAGATCCAGCGGCGGAGACCCAGTACTTC	CASSQDPAAETQYF
TRBV2	-	TRBJ1-2	once	15	TGTGCCAGCAGTCCAGACAGGATACCTAACTATGGCTACACCTTC	CASSPDRIPNYGYTF
TRBV23-1	TRBD1	TRBJ1-5	few	16	TGCGCCAGCAGCTCCCTTTGCCGGGACAGGGCGAAGCCCCAGCATTTT	CASSSLCRDRAKPQHF
TRBV4-1	TRBD1	TRBJ1-1	-	15	TGCGCCAGCAGCCAGCTGACAGGGGCTTACACTGAAGCTTTCTTT	CASSQLTGAYTEAFF
TRBV5-6	-	TRBJ1-6	-	14	TGTGCCAGCAGCGCGCGGGGGGCAGGATCACCCCTCCACTTT	CASSARGAGSPLHF
TRBV27	-	TRBJ1-6	-	15	TGTGCCAGCAGTTTGGTCGGGAGGCTAAATTCACCCCTCCACTTT	CASSLVGRLNSPLHF
TRBV3-1/TRBV3-2	-	TRBJ2-2	-	13	TGTGCCAGCAGCCATGGAGGCGCCGGGGAGCTGTTTTTT	CASSHGGAGELFF
TRBV7-7	TRBD1	TRBJ2-1	-	14	TGTGCTAGCAGCCTCGGGACAGGGGGCAATGAGCAGTTCTTC	CASSLGTGGNEQFF
TRBV27	-	TRBJ1-2	-	13	TGTGCCAGCAGGCCCACAGGGAGGGATGGCTACACCTTC	CASRPTGRDGYTF
TRBV4-2	-	TRBJ2-3	-	14	TGTGCCAGCGGACGCAGCGGGTTCACAGATACGCAGTATTTT	CASGRSGFTDTQYF